This record covers a single T cell receptor beta chain. Its target is unknown. The sample originates from a study of CD8 T cells in ankylosing spondylitis. V was pared by 3 bases and J by 10 bases, with 5 bases of the junction left unmatched. The CDR3 runs 13 residues. Germline V lookup: CDR1 LNHNV, CDR2 YYDKDF (reference sequence). TCRdb reprocessed the 5' RACE reads with MiXCR, giving one entry per CDR3 protein. The sample gives roughly 670,000 distinct CDR3 sequences, around a fifth of which show up once; around 20% is in the top ten. Overall study results and limits: Within ankylosing spondylitis blood, a TCR beta motif made up of seven to nine highly homologous variants appeared to be characteristic. Reports say disease-linked clones showed up significantly more in matched ankylosing spondylitis synovial fluid. The authors found the disease-linked clones to be CD8+ and relatively rare in peripheral blood.

This TCR was recovered from a male donor with ankylosing spondylitis. J is TRBJ1-5 and V is TRBV15, with 8 bases identical to TRBD1. The source material was blood, either unsorted or a sorted T cell fraction (not recorded which). The DNA for the CDR3 is TGTGCCACCAGCAGTGACAGGGGACAACCCCAGCATTTT. This encodes CATSSDRGQPQHF.